One and the same sample provided the 31 T cell receptor beta chains below, sequenced in a study of cytotoxic CD8 clonotypes in ibrutinib-treated CLL. Method: immunoSEQ multiplex PCR; TCRdb's copy keeps in-frame clones and lacks some. Here the sample spans 65,000 to 85,000 clones, less than 95% being singletons. The starting material was PBMCs, obtained after 12 months of ibrutinib treatment. These receptor sequences come from a human donor with chronic lymphocytic leukemia.

The chain joins TRBV5-5 to TRBJ2-2; D not certain. The CDR3 is made up of 17 amino acids. V lost 1 base to trimming and J lost 0 bases, with 13 bases between them. Germline CDR1 is SGHKS and CDR2 is YYEKEE (reference sequence). The CDR3 DNA follows: TGTGCCAGCAGCTTGCTGCCAAAGACAACGAACACCGGGGAGCTGTTTTTT. Protein: CASSLLPKTTNTGELFF.

The rearrangement uses TRBV11-3 and TRBJ2-2, with 9 bases identical to TRBD1. The CDR3 is 15 residues long. CDR1 SGHNT and CDR2 YENEEA come from the germline V gene. J lost 5 bases, V lost 3 bases, and 4 bases had no gene match. The chain's CDR3 is CASSLDRGPTGELFF. The CDR3, as DNA: TGTGCCAGCAGCTTGGACAGGGGTCCTACCGGGGAGCTGTTTTTT.

The chain couples TRBV7-2 to TRBJ2-1; 15 bases line up with TRBD2. V lost 5 bases, J lost 6 bases, and 2 bases stayed unmatched. The CDR3 has 15 residues. Germline V gene data show CDR1 as SGHTA and CDR2 as FQGNSA. This chain's CDR3 is CASSVGLAGGNEQFF. The DNA of the CDR3 is TGTGCCAGCAGCGTGGGACTAGCGGGAGGCAATGAGCAGTTCTTC.

The CDR3 region is CASSQDSAGASWGGSTDTQYF. The CDR3 DNA reads TGCGCCAGCAGCCAAGATTCCGCGGGAGCGTCCTGGGGGGGGAGCACAGATACGCAGTATTTT. The chain recombines TRBV4-3 with TRBJ2-3, with TRBD2 identical over 7 bases. Per germline, CDR1 LGHNA and CDR2 YSLEER. CDR3 length equals 21 residues. Unmatched junction bases numbered 18, after V lost 0 bases and J lost 0 bases.

This sequence joins TRBV18 and TRBJ2-3, with D uncertain. The CDR3 consists of 14 residues. Germline V gene data show CDR1 as KGHSH and CDR2 as LQKENI. V lost 1 base, J lost 1 base, and 6 bases lay in between. The CDR3: CASSPQGRTDTQYF. The CDR3 DNA follows: TGTGCCAGCTCACCACAGGGCCGCACAGATACGCAGTATTTT.

The chain combines TRBV20-1 with TRBJ1-1, with no clear D. The CDR3 spans 11 residues. Germline CDR1 is DFQATT and CDR2 is SNEGSKA (reference sequence). V shed 5 bases and J shed 5 bases, with 9 bases lying between them. As DNA, the CDR3 is TGCAGTGCTCAGCCAGGAACTGAAGCTTTCTTT. This codes for CSAQPGTEAFF.

The genes are TRBV2 and TRBJ2-7; no clear D gene. CDR1 is SNHLY and CDR2 is FYNNEI in the germline V gene. The CDR3 is 16 amino acids. V lost 1 base, J lost 7 bases, and 20 bases lay in between. The DNA of the CDR3 is TGTGCCAGCAGTGAAGTGGTCACCACCTCGGGTTCGGAGCAGTACTTC. It is translated as CASSEVVTTSGSEQYF.

The chain recombines TRBV6-5 with TRBJ2-3; TRBD2 matches at 7 bases. The junction had 9 bases not matched to a gene; V was cut back by 2 bases and J by 10 bases. The CDR3 length is 14 residues. CDR1 MNHEY and CDR2 SVGAGI come from the germline V gene. CDR3 sequence: CASSYVLAREAQYF. The CDR3 DNA is TGTGCCAGCAGTTACGTACTAGCGCGCGAGGCGCAGTATTTT.

CDR3 region: CASSPRLGGTDTQYF. In DNA form, the CDR3 reads TGTGCCAGCAGCCCCCGACTAGGAGGCACAGATACGCAGTATTTT. J is TRBJ2-3 and V is TRBV7-3; TRBD2 is a possible D gene (6 bases). V was pared by 5 bases and J by 1 base, with 13 bases between. There are 15 residues in the CDR3. CDR1 and CDR2 (germline): SGHTA, FQGTGA.

For this clone: The same CDR3 is also encoded by other DNA sequences in this sample. The chain couples TRBV7-9 to TRBJ2-1; 7 bases match TRBD2. V shed 3 bases, J shed 10 bases, and the junction held 0 bases outside the gene matches. The CDR3 runs 11 residues. CDR1 SEHNR and CDR2 FQNEAQ come from the germline V gene (reference sequence). The CDR3 DNA follows: TGTGCCAGCAGCTTGGGAGGGGAGCAGTTCTTC. This codes for CASSLGGEQFF.

This clone was counted between two and nine times. The chain recombines TRBV7-2 with TRBJ1-1; weak D call: TRBD1 (5 bases). The CDR3 runs 14 residues. Per the germline V gene, CDR1 is SGHTA and CDR2 is FQGNSA. V lost 2 bases and J lost 4, with 11 bases in between. The CDR3: CASSLSGGGTEAFF. In nucleotides, the CDR3 is TGTGCCAGCAGCTTAAGTGGGGGAGGCACTGAAGCTTTCTTT.

This chain links TRBV30 with TRBJ2-7, with D unresolved. CDR1 is GTSNPN and CDR2 is SVGIG in the germline V gene (reference sequence). The ends were cut back, 5 bases at V and 3 bases at J, with 11 bases in the middle. This CDR3 is 12 amino acids long. The chain's CDR3 is CAWGQAHYEQYF. The DNA for the CDR3 is TGTGCCTGGGGTCAGGCTCACTACGAGCAGTACTTC.

The CDR3 DNA reads TGCGCCAGCAGCCAGGACAGGGCTCCCCTAAATAATTCACCCCTCCACTTT. Residues: CASSQDRAPLNNSPLHF. The chain carries TRBV4-3 and TRBJ1-6; 8 bases map to TRBD1. The CDR3 loop spans 17 amino acids. V was clipped by 3 bases and J by 5 bases; unmatched bases: 9. Germline V lookup: CDR1 LGHNA, CDR2 YSLEER.

The genes are TRBV7-6 and TRBJ1-4; perhaps TRBD1 as D (6 bases). The CDR3 totals 15 residues. Germline assignment: CDR1 SGHVS and CDR2 FNYEAQ. Trimming took off 1 base at V and 8 bases at J, with 14 bases between the two ends. CDR3 protein: CASSLVGAQEEKLFF. For the CDR3, the DNA is TGTGCCAGCAGCTTAGTGGGGGCTCAGGAGGAAAAACTGTTTTTT.

The rearrangement uses TRBV5-5 and TRBJ1-4; 7 bases map to TRBD1. Germline V CDR1 and CDR2: SGHKS, YYEKEE (reference sequence). Germline trimming cut 0 bases from V and 8 bases from J; bases unmatched to any gene: 4. The CDR3 contains 14 residues. CDR3 region: CASSLGQGHEKLFF. The CDR3 DNA sequence: TGTGCCAGCAGCTTGGGACAGGGTCACGAAAAACTGTTTTTT.

This rearrangement joins TRBV4-1 to TRBJ1-1; 7 bases are shared with TRBD1. V lost 2 bases to trimming and J lost 0 bases; unmatched junction nucleotides: 9. The CDR3 consists of 17 residues. The germline V gene has CDR1 MGHRA and CDR2 YSYEKL. The CDR3 nucleotides are TGCGCCAGCAGCCAACCCGGGACAGCAAGATTGAACACTGAAGCTTTCTTT. Residues: CASSQPGTARLNTEAFF.

The chain combines TRBV13 with TRBJ2-3, with a possible D match to TRBD1 (6 bases). Trimming removed 0 bases at V and 5 bases at J, with 18 bases between. This CDR3 region has 17 residues. CDR1 and CDR2 (germline): PRHDT, FYEKMQ (reference sequence). The DNA of the CDR3 is TGTGCCAGCAGCTTAGGATTGGGGCAGGGGATGATAGATACGCAGTATTTT. It translates to CASSLGLGQGMIDTQYF.

The V call is TRBV11-2, the J call TRBJ2-2; 11 nucleotides align to TRBD2. V was pared by 2 bases and J by 6 bases, with 2 bases of the junction left unmatched. Per germline, CDR1 SGHAT and CDR2 FQNNGV. The CDR3 contains 15 residues. As DNA, the CDR3 is TGTGCCAGCAGCTTAACTAGCGGGAGACCCGGGGAGCTGTTTTTT. This encodes CASSLTSGRPGELFF.

This clone was seen only once. This CDR3 is CASLLRLNGRDTIYF. Written as DNA, the CDR3 is TGTGCCAGCCTTTTACGCTTAAATGGGAGAGACACCATATATTTT. V gene TRBV27 combines with J gene TRBJ1-3, with D uncertain. CDR1 and CDR2 from the germline V gene are MNHEY and SMNVEV (reference sequence). V gave up 8 bases and J gave up 8 bases, with 22 bases separating them. This CDR3 is 15 amino acids long.

The chain carries TRBV2 and TRBJ1-2; perhaps TRBD1 as D (6 bases). Germline V gives CDR1 SNHLY, CDR2 FYNNEI. V was clipped by 9 bases and J by 4 bases, with 21 bases between them. The CDR3 extends over 15 amino acids. In nucleotides, the CDR3 is TGTGCCAGGGAAACCACGATGGACAGACTCTATGGCTACACCTTC. Its protein is CARETTMDRLYGYTF.

The V call is TRBV7-9, the J call TRBJ1-5, with TRBD1 identical over 8 bases. This CDR3 is 16 amino acids long. The J segment lost 11 bases and the V segment lost 4 bases, leaving 16 bases of the junction unmatched. Germline values: CDR1 SEHNR, CDR2 FQNEAQ (reference sequence). The CDR3 is CASSSPTMTGELAQHF. CDR3 sequence (DNA): TGTGCCAGCAGCTCCCCCACCATGACAGGGGAGTTGGCCCAGCATTTT.

The rearrangement uses TRBV19 and TRBJ2-4, with 7 bases aligning to TRBD1. The ends lost 3 bases at V and 0 bases at J; junction bases unmatched: 8. From germline, CDR1 is LNHDA and CDR2 SQIVND (reference sequence). This CDR3 contains 17 residues. This CDR3 reads CASSIKQGLLAKNIQYF. DNA for the CDR3: TGTGCCAGTAGTATCAAACAGGGGCTCTTAGCCAAAAACATTCAGTACTTC.

The chain links TRBV30 to TRBJ2-2; possibly TRBD2 for D (6 bases). The CDR3 loop spans 14 amino acids. Trimming shortened V by 3 bases and J by 3 bases, and 11 bases separated the two germline ends. CDR1 and CDR2 from the germline V gene are GTSNPN and SVGIG (reference sequence). DNA of the CDR3: TGTGCCTGGAGCGGGAGCGGCTACACCGGGGAGCTGTTTTTT. This codes for CAWSGSGYTGELFF.

This clone was seen once. The J gene is TRBJ1-1, the V gene TRBV7-9; D perhaps matches TRBD1 (5 bases). Germline lookup yields CDR1 SEHNR and CDR2 FQNEAQ (reference sequence). V lost 2 bases and J 1 base, leaving 8 bases between the germline ends. This CDR3 has 14 amino acids. CDR3 DNA sequence: TGTGCCAGCAGCTTAACAGGAAAGAACACTGAAGCTTTCTTT. This gives the protein CASSLTGKNTEAFF.

J is TRBJ1-1 and V is TRBV6-5; D possibly corresponds to TRBD1 (5 bases). This CDR3 comprises 15 residues. V was shortened by 7 bases and J by 3 bases, with 18 bases between the two germline ends. The germline gives CDR1 MNHEY, CDR2 SVGAGI. CDR3 protein: CASKRAGLGDTEAFF. CDR3 nucleotide sequence: TGTGCCAGCAAGAGGGCGGGGTTAGGGGACACTGAAGCTTTCTTT.

The J gene is TRBJ2-1, the V gene TRBV5-1; TRBD2 agrees at 8 bases. This CDR3 is built from 16 residues. CDR1 and CDR2 from the germline V gene are SGHRS and YFSETQ. The junction had 7 bases not matched to a gene; V was cut back by 0 bases and J by 5 bases. This CDR3 reads CASSLANGRADNEQFF. CDR3 in DNA: TGCGCCAGCAGCTTGGCTAACGGGAGGGCCGACAATGAGCAGTTCTTC.

The V and J genes are TRBV5-6 and TRBJ1-1, with unresolved D. The CDR3 length is 14 residues. Trimming pared 3 bases from V and 1 base from J, leaving 10 bases between. Germline V gene lookup returns CDR1 SGHDT and CDR2 YYEEEE. In DNA form, the CDR3 reads TGTGCCAGCAGCTCCCTTACAGCGAACACTGAAGCTTTCTTT. The encoded protein is CASSSLTANTEAFF.

This clone was detected only a few times. The chain couples TRBV10-3 to TRBJ1-3, with a tentative D call TRBD1 (5 bases). V was pared by 6 bases and J by 0 bases, with 9 bases between. The germline V gene has CDR1 ENHRY and CDR2 SYGVKD. The CDR3 has 14 residues. CDR3 DNA sequence: TGTGCCATCAGACCCGACAGCTCTGGAAACACCATATATTTT. Amino acids: CAIRPDSSGNTIYF.

The J gene is TRBJ2-1, the V gene TRBV19; 8 bases are a match to TRBD2. Unmatched junction bases numbered 7, after V lost 5 bases and J lost 4 bases. Germline lookup yields CDR1 LNHDA and CDR2 SQIVND (reference sequence). The CDR3 has 15 amino acids. The CDR3 DNA reads as TGTGCCAGTAGTGGAATAGCGGGATTGTACAATGAGCAGTTCTTC. Its protein is CASSGIAGLYNEQFF.

This sequence joins TRBV2 and TRBJ2-1; 8 bases fit TRBD1. The germline gives CDR1 SNHLY, CDR2 FYNNEI. The CDR3 is 15 amino acids. V gave up 6 bases and J gave up 4 bases; unmatched junction bases: 8. Here the CDR3 reads CASSPGTGRYNEQFF. CDR3 nucleotide sequence: TGTGCCAGCAGCCCCGGGACAGGACGTTACAATGAGCAGTTCTTC.

Only one count was recorded for this clone. The chain couples TRBV7-8 to TRBJ2-5; the D call may be TRBD1 or TRBD2 (5 bases each). V was shortened by 7 bases and J by 5 bases, with 29 bases between the two germline ends. The CDR3 totals 18 residues. CDR1 is SGHVS, CDR2 FQNEAQ, per germline. The CDR3 loop reads CASTSFIVWGSLRETQYF. CDR3 DNA: TGTGCCAGCACCAGCTTCATTGTTTGGGGGAGTTTGCGGGAGACCCAGTACTTC.